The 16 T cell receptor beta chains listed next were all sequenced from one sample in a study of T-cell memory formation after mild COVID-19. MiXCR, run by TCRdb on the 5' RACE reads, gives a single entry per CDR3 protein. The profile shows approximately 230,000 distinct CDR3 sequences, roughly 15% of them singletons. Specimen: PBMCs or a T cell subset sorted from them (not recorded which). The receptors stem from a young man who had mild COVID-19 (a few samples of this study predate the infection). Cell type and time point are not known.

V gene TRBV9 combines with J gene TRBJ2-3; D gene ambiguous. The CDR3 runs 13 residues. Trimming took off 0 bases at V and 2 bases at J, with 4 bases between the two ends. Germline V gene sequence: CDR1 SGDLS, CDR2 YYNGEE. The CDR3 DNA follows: TGTGCCAGCAGCGTAGTCAACACAGATACGCAGTATTTT. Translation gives CASSVVNTDTQYF.

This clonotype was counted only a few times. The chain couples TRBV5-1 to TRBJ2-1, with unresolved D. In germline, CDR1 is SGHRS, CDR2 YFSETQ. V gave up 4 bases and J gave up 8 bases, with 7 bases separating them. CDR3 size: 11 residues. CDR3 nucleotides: TGCGCCAGCAGCGTCGAGGATGAGCAGTTCTTC. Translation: CASSVEDEQFF.

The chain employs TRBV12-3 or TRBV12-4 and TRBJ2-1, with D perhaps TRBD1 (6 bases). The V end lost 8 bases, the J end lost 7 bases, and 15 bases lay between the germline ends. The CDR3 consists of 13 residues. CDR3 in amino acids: CASAPNQGNEQFF. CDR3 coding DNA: TGTGCCAGCGCCCCGAATCAGGGGAATGAGCAGTTCTTC.

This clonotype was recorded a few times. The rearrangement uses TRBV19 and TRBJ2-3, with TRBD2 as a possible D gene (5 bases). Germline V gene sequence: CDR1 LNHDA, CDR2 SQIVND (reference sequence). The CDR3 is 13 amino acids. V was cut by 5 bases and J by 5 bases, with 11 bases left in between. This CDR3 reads CASSQRAEDTQYF. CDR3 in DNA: TGTGCCAGTAGTCAGCGAGCGGAAGATACGCAGTATTTT.

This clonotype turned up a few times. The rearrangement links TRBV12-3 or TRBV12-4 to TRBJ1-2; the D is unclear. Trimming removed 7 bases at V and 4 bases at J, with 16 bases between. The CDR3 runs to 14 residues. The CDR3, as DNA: TGTGCCAGCATCCCCCTAACCCCTGGCTATGGCTACACCTTC. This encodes CASIPLTPGYGYTF.

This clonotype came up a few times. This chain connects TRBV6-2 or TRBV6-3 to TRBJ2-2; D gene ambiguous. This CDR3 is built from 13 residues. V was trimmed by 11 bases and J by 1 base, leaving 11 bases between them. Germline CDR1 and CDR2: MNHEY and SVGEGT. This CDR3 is CAGEGRNTGELFF. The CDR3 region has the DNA TGTGCCGGTGAAGGACGGAACACCGGGGAGCTGTTTTTT.

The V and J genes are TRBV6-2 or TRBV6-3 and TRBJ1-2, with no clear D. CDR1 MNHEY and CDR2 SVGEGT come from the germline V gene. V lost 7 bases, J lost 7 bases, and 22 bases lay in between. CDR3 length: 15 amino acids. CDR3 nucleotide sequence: TGTGCCAGCACATTGTCGTTACGGACTACGGGTGGCTACACCTTC. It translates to CASTLSLRTTGGYTF.

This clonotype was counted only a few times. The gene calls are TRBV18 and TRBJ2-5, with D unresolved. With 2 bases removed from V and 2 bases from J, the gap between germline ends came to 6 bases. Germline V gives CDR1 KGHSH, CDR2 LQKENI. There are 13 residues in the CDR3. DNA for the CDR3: TGTGCCAGCTCACCAGGTTTTCAAGAGACCCAGTACTTC. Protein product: CASSPGFQETQYF.

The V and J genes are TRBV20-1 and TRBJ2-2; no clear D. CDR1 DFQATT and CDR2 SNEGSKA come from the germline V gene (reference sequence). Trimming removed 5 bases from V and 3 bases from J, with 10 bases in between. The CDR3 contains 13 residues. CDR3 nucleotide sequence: TGCAGTGCTCCCGAGCCGTACACCGGGGAGCTGTTTTTT. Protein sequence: CSAPEPYTGELFF.

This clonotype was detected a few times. Written as DNA, the CDR3 is TGTGCCAGCAGCTTCGGCGGGGCTGAGGTAGATACGCAGTATTTT. The encoded protein is CASSFGGAEVDTQYF. The V gene is TRBV7-6, the J gene TRBJ2-3; D is possibly TRBD2 (6 bases). The V and J ends lost 3 bases and 5 bases respectively, with 15 bases between them. The germline V gene has CDR1 SGHVS and CDR2 FNYEAQ. The CDR3 has 15 amino acids.

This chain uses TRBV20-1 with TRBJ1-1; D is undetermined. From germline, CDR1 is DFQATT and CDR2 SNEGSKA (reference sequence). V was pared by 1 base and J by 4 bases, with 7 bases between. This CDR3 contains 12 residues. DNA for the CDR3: TGCAGTGCTAGAGTAGATAGCACTGAAGCTTTCTTT. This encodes CSARVDSTEAFF.

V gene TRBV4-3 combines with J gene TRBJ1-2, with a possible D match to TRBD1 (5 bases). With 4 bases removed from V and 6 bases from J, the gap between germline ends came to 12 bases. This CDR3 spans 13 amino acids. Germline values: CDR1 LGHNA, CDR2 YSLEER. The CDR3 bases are TGCGCCAGCAGCCCCCGGGGGGGTAATGGCTACACCTTC. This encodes CASSPRGGNGYTF.

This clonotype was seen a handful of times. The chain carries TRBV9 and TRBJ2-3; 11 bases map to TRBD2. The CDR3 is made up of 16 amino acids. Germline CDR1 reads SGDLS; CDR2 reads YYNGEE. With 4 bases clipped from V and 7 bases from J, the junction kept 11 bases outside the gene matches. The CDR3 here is CASSPRLAGGIYTQYF. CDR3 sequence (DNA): TGTGCCAGCAGCCCAAGGCTAGCGGGGGGAATCTATACGCAGTATTTT.

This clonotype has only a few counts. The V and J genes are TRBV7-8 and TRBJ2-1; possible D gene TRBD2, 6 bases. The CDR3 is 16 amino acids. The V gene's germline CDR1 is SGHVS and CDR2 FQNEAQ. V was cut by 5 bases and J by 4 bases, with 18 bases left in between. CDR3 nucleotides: TGTGCCAGCAGCCAACCCCGACTAGGGCCTTACAATGAGCAGTTCTTC. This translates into CASSQPRLGPYNEQFF.

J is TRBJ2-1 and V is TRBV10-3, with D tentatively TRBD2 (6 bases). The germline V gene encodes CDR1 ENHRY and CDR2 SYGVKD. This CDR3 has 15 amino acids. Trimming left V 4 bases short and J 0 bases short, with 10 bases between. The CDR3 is CAISGRGVSYNEQFF. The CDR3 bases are TGTGCCATCAGTGGGCGGGGAGTCTCCTACAATGAGCAGTTCTTC.

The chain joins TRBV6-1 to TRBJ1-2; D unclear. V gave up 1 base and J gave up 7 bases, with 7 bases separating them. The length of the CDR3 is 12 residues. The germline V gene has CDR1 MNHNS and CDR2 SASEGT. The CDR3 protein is CASSEGPLGYTF. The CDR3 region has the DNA TGTGCCAGCAGTGAAGGCCCTCTTGGCTACACCTTC.